These T cell receptor beta chains were read from a single sample in a study of cytomegalovirus exposure and HLA in healthy donors. Repertoires were generated with immunoSEQ multiplex PCR, while TCRdb's copy carries only in-frame clones and drops some. The table has around 37,000 clones, 70% to 85% seen once. Specimen: PBMCs. The receptors were sampled from a man aged 30 to 45 in good health and CMV-seronegative. CDR3s include the opening cysteine and the closing phenylalanine or tryptophan. D genes are given only for firm matches. Size is stated for part of the rows, as once, few or many counts, or as a class when the clone is expanded.

TRBJ1-2	11	TRBV6-1	few	.	TGTGCCAGTCTGCGGGGGGATGGCTACACCTTC	CASLRGDGYTF
TRBJ1-5	15	TRBV6-1	.	.	TGTGCCAGCAGTGTCCACGAGGGGGGGAATCAGCCCCAGCATTTT	CASSVHEGGNQPQHF
TRBJ2-1	19	TRBV5-1	.	TRBD2	TGCGCCAGCAGCTACACTAGCGGGGGGGCCCTTCGCTCCTACAATGAGCAGTTCTTC	CASSYTSGGALRSYNEQFF
TRBJ2-7	15	TRBV6-6	.	.	TGTGCCAGCAGTTACCTAGCGATAGGCTCCTACGAGCAGTACTTC	CASSYLAIGSYEQYF
TRBJ1-2	11	TRBV19	.	.	TGTGCCAGTAGTGTAAACTATGGCTACCCCTTC	CASSVNYGYPF
TRBJ2-1	15	TRBV6-1	.	TRBD1	TGTGCCAGCAGGGGGGACAGGGGGTCCTACAATGAGCAGTTCTTC	CASRGDRGSYNEQFF
TRBJ1-1	13	TRBV28	.	.	TGTGCCAGCAGTTTTAGGGGGAACACTGAAGCTTTCTTT	CASSFRGNTEAFF
TRBJ2-5	21	TRBV18	.	.	TGTGCCAGCTCACCACTGCCGGCGCAGGGGAACCATAATGCCCCCCAAGAGACCCAGTACTTC	CASSPLPAQGNHNAPQETQYF
TRBJ2-7	14	TRBV7-6	.	TRBD1	TGTGCCAGCAGCTTCGGGACAGGAAAAGAAGAGCAGTACTTC	CASSFGTGKEEQYF
TRBJ2-3	12	TRBV5-1	.	.	TGCGCCAGCAGTCTCAATCGGGATACGCAGTATTTT	CASSLNRDTQYF
TRBJ2-5	15	TRBV27	.	.	TGTGCCAGCAGTTTGGGGCAGGGGTTAGGAGAGACCCAGTACTTC	CASSLGQGLGETQYF
TRBJ2-7	14	TRBV11-2	.	.	TGTGCCAGCAGCTTATCCGGCGGATCTAACGAGCAGTACTTC	CASSLSGGSNEQYF
TRBJ1-2	14	TRBV29-1	.	.	TGCAGCGTTGAGAGCTCGGGACTCCTCTATGGCTACACCTTC	CSVESSGLLYGYTF
TRBJ2-7	14	TRBV6-1	.	TRBD2	TGTGCCAGCAGGGCTAGCGGGGGCCTTTACGAGCAGTACTTC	CASRASGGLYEQYF
TRBJ2-5	15	TRBV4-1	.	.	TGCGCCAGCAGCCTGTCCGGGGGTTCCGGAGAGACCCAGTACTTC	CASSLSGGSGETQYF
TRBJ2-7	18	TRBV10-2	.	TRBD2	TGCGCCAGCAGTGGGCCCACTAGCGGGGGTTCTACCCTGTGGGAGCAGTACTTC	CASSGPTSGGSTLWEQYF
TRBJ2-5	14	TRBV19	.	.	TGTGCCAGTAGTAGACGGGACTTACAAGAGACCCAGTACTTC	CASSRRDLQETQYF
TRBJ1-5	13	TRBV19	.	.	TGTGCCAGTAGGGCAGGTAGAAATCAGCCCCAGCATTTT	CASRAGRNQPQHF
TRBJ1-2	13	TRBV2	.	TRBD1	TGTGCCAGCAGGGCACAGGGGTTGGAGGGCTACACCTTC	CASRAQGLEGYTF
TRBJ2-1	19	TRBV4-1	medium-sized	TRBD2	TGCGCCAGCAGCCCCTCCGGGACTAAACGAATGAGCTCCTACAATGAGCAGTTCTTC	CASSPSGTKRMSSYNEQFF
TRBJ1-2	14	TRBV4-1	.	.	TGCGCCAGCAGGCCAGGACAGAGTAACTATGGCTACACCTTC	CASRPGQSNYGYTF
TRBJ2-5	15	TRBV7-9	.	TRBD1	TGTGCCAGCAGTCTTACAGGGGGCGCGGGAGAGACCCAGTACTTC	CASSLTGGAGETQYF
TRBJ1-5	15	TRBV27	.	TRBD1	TGTGCCAGCAGCCTCGGACAGGGAGATGTTCAGCCCCAGCATTTT	CASSLGQGDVQPQHF
TRBJ2-5	15	TRBV5-1	.	TRBD2	TGCGCCAGCAGCTTGTCGCGGGGGGGACGAGAGACCCAGTACTTC	CASSLSRGGRETQYF
TRBJ2-7	14	TRBV5-4	.	.	TGTGCCAGCAGCTTGGAAGGGGTCGACAACGAGCAGTACTTC	CASSLEGVDNEQYF
TRBJ1-2	14	TRBV5-1	.	.	TGCGCCAGCAGCTTGGTGCCAGGGGACTATGGCTACACCTTC	CASSLVPGDYGYTF
TRBJ2-7	17	TRBV7-2	once	TRBD2	TGTGCCAGCAGCTTAACCGGGCGTAGCGGGAGCTCCTACGAGCAGTACTTC	CASSLTGRSGSSYEQYF
TRBJ2-1	14	TRBV15	.	.	TGTGCCACCAGCTGGAACAGGGCCGGCAATGAGCAGTTCTTC	CATSWNRAGNEQFF
TRBJ1-3	13	TRBV6-5	.	.	TGTGCCAGCAGTTACGACAGGGGAAACACCATATATTTT	CASSYDRGNTIYF
TRBJ1-5	15	TRBV30	.	.	TGTGCCTGGAGTGTCGGAGGGAGTAGCAATCAGCCCCAGCATTTT	CAWSVGGSSNQPQHF
TRBJ2-3	16	TRBV15	.	TRBD2	TGTGCCACCAGCAGAGATCGGGTCGGGGGGGCAGATACGCAGTATTTT	CATSRDRVGGADTQYF
TRBJ1-6	17	TRBV6-1	.	TRBD1	TGTGCCAGCAGTGATCAGCCGGGACAGGGACATAATTCACCCCTCCACTTT	CASSDQPGQGHNSPLHF
TRBJ2-6	13	TRBV6-5	.	.	TGTGCCAGCAGTTACTCAGATGAGGACGTCCTGACTTTC	CASSYSDEDVLTF
TRBJ1-3	14	TRBV14	.	.	TGTGCCAGCAGCCTACAGGGCTTCGGAAACACCATATATTTT	CASSLQGFGNTIYF
TRBJ2-7	13	TRBV2	.	.	TGTGCCAACCGACAGGCCAGCTCCTACGAGCAGTACTTC	CANRQASSYEQYF
TRBJ1-2	14	TRBV5-1	.	.	TGCGCCAGCAGCCCGGACAGTCCAAACTATGGCTACACCTTC	CASSPDSPNYGYTF
TRBJ1-2	16	TRBV28	.	TRBD1	TGTGCCAGCAGCAGGACAGGGCTGGGCCAAATCTATGGCTACACCTTC	CASSRTGLGQIYGYTF
TRBJ2-7	14	TRBV5-1	.	TRBD2	TGCGCCAGCAGCGGGACTAGCGGGATGCACGAGCAGTACTTC	CASSGTSGMHEQYF
TRBJ2-6	16	TRBV18	.	.	TGTGCCAGCTCACCACTGGCAGACTCTGGGGCCAACGTCCTGACTTTC	CASSPLADSGANVLTF
TRBJ2-1	15	TRBV7-9	.	.	TGTGCCAGCAGCTTACTAGCTGGTTCCTACAATGAGCAGTTCTTC	CASSLLAGSYNEQFF
TRBJ2-6	18	TRBV28	few	TRBD1	TGTGCCAGCAGTTTAGGGGACAGGGGACGGCCTGGGGCCAACGTCCTGACTTTC	CASSLGDRGRPGANVLTF
TRBJ1-2	14	TRBV5-1	once	.	TGCGCCAGCAGGGCGGACAGTAACCCCTATGGCTACACCTTC	CASRADSNPYGYTF
TRBJ2-3	12	TRBV5-1	.	.	TGCGCCAGCAGCAGGGAGGTTTATACGCAGTATTTT	CASSREVYTQYF
TRBJ1-2	15	TRBV4-2	.	TRBD1	TGTGCCAGCAGCCCAGAAGAGGACAGGGCCTATGGCTACCCCTTC	CASSPEEDRAYGYPF
TRBJ1-5	13	TRBV30	.	TRBD1	TGTGCCTGGAGCTCGGACAGGGTTCAGCCCCAGCATTTT	CAWSSDRVQPQHF
TRBJ2-7	15	TRBV9	once	TRBD1	TGTGCCAGCAGCGCCGAATGGGACAGGGTGGAAGAGCAGTACTTC	CASSAEWDRVEEQYF
TRBJ2-1	16	TRBV28	.	TRBD2	TGTGCCAGCAGTCCCCGACTAGCGGGCCCGTACAATGAGCAGTTCTTC	CASSPRLAGPYNEQFF
TRBJ2-7	15	TRBV19	few	TRBD1	TGTGCCAGTAGTATAGCGAAAGGGACAGGGGACGAGCAGTACTTC	CASSIAKGTGDEQYF
TRBJ2-6	16	TRBV4-1	few	.	TGCGCCAGCAGCCTTAACAGGGACGCCGGGGCCAACGTCCTGACTTTC	CASSLNRDAGANVLTF
TRBJ2-1	15	TRBV7-2	.	TRBD1	TGTGCCAGCAGCTTACAGGGACAGATAAAAAATGAGCAGTTCTTC	CASSLQGQIKNEQFF
TRBJ1-5	18	TRBV6-1	.	.	TGTGCCAGCAGTGAACGTCTTCGGGAGGGAGGGGGAAATCAGCCCCAGCATTTT	CASSERLREGGGNQPQHF
TRBJ2-7	14	TRBV27	.	TRBD1	TGTGCCAGCAGTCACCGGGACAGGTTCTACGAGCAGTACTTC	CASSHRDRFYEQYF
TRBJ2-1	17	TRBV9	.	TRBD2	TGTGCCAGCAGCGTAGCACTAGCGGGGAACTCCTACAATGAGCAGTTCTTC	CASSVALAGNSYNEQFF
TRBJ1-5	17	TRBV19	.	TRBD1	TGTGCCAGTAGTATAGTCCGCCGGGACAGGGAACGCGAGCCCCAGCATTTT	CASSIVRRDREREPQHF
TRBJ2-3	18	TRBV14	.	.	TGTGCCAGCAGCCAAGTAGGTTCCAGGGCCTTTGGGGCAGATACGCAGTATTTT	CASSQVGSRAFGADTQYF
TRBJ2-1	13	TRBV2	.	.	TGTGCCAGCAGGGAAGGATACATTAATGAGCAGTTCTTC	CASREGYINEQFF
TRBJ1-2	13	TRBV6-1	.	.	TGTGCCAGCAGGGGGCAGCTAAACTATGGCTACCCCTTC	CASRGQLNYGYPF
TRBJ2-3	12	TRBV11-2	.	.	TGTGCCAGCAGACGCTACACAGATACGCAGTATTTT	CASRRYTDTQYF
TRBJ1-2	13	TRBV7-9	.	TRBD1	TGTGCCAGCAGCTTGGGACAGGTGGATGGCTACACCTTC	CASSLGQVDGYTF
TRBJ2-5	14	TRBV7-9	.	.	TGTGCCAGCACCAGGGACACTCTTAAAAAGACCCAGTACTTC	CASTRDTLKKTQYF